This T cell receptor (beta chain) was identified during a study of breast tumors, draining lymph nodes, adjacent tissues. Broader study findings: Tumors had less TCR diversity than lymph nodes, more than nontumor tissue.

Samples came from axillary lymph nodes draining the breast cancer. Germline V CDR1 and CDR2: LNHDA, SQIVND (reference sequence). CDR3 length: 13 residues. Trimming took off 3 bases at V and 7 bases at J, with 10 bases between the two ends. One entry per CDR3 protein, called by TCRdb with MiXCR from the multiplex PCR reads. The table lists 130,000 or so distinct CDR3 sequences, 21% of them singletons. Notes on this clonotype: As yet, its antigen is unknown.

The sample consisted of axillary lymph node tissue. This receptor was identified in a female donor with breast cancer. Some clones in this sample may be carry-over from other donors' samples. This chain links TRBV19 with TRBJ1-5, with D unclear. This CDR3 reads CASSIEHNQPQHF. DNA of the CDR3: TGTGCCAGTAGTATCGAGCATAACCAGCCCCAGCATTTT.